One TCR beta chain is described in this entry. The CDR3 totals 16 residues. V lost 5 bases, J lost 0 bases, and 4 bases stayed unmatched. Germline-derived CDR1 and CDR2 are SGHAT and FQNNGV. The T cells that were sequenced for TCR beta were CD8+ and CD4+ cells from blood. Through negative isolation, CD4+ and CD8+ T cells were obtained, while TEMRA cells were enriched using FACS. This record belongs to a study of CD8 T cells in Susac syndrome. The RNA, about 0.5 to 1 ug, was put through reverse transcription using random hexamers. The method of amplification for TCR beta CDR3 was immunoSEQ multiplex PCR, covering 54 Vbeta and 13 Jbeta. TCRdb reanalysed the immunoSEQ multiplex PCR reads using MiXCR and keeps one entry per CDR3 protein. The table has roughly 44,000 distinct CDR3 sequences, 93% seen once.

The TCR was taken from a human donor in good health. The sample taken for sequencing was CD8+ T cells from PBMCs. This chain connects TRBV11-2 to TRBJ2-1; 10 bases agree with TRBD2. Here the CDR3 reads CASSRLAGNSYNEQFF. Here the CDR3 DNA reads TGTGCCAGCAGCCGACTAGCGGGCAACTCCTACAATGAGCAGTTCTTC.